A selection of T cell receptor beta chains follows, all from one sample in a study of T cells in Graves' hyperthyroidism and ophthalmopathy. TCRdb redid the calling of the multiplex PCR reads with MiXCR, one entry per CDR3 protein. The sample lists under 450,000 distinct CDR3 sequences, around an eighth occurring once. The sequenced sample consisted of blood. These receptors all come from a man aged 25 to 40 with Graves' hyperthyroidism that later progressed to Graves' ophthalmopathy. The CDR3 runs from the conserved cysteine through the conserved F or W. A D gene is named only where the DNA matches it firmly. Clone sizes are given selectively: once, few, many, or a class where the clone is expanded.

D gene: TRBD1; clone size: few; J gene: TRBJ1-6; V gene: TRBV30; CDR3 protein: CAWTQTGSNSPLHF; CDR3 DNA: TGTGCCTGGACCCAGACAGGGAGTAATTCACCCCTCCACTTT
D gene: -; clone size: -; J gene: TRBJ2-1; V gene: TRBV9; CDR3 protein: CASSLEDKHNEQFF; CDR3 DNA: TGTGCCAGCAGCCTCGAGGATAAGCACAATGAGCAGTTCTTC
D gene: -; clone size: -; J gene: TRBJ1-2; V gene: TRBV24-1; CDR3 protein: CATPPRDAHLVGYTF; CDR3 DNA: TGTGCCACCCCTCCGAGGGACGCACACCTGGTCGGCTACACCTTC
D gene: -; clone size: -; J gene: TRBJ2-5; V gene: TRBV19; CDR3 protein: CASRGSAEETQYF; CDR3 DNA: TGTGCCAGTAGAGGAAGTGCAGAGGAGACCCAGTACTTC
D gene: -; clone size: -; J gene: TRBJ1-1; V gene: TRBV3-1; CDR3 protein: CASSLFRDITNTEALF; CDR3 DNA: TGTGCCAGCAGCCTATTCCGGGACATAACGAACACTGAAGCTCTCTTT
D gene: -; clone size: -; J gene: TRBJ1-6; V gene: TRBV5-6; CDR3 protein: CASSLSKEYNSPLHF; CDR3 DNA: TGTGCCAGCAGCTTGAGTAAGGAATATAATTCACCCCTCCACTTT
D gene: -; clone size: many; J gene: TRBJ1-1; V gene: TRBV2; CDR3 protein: CASSEGGRGDTEAFF; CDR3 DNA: TGTGCCAGCAGTGAAGGGGGCAGGGGAGACACTGAAGCTTTCTTT
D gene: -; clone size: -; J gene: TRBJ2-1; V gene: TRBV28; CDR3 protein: CASRPGMYVVYNEQFF; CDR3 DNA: TGTGCCAGCAGGCCAGGGATGTACGTTGTGTACAATGAGCAGTTCTTC
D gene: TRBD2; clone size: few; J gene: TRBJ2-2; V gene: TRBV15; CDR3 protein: CATSRDLAGGHTGELFF; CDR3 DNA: TGTGCCACCAGCAGAGATTTAGCGGGGGGCCACACCGGGGAGCTGTTTTTT
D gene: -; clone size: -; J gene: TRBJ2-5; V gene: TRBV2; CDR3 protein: CASSDEGGRETQYF; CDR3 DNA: TGTGCCAGCAGTGATGAGGGCGGAAGGGAGACCCAGTACTTC
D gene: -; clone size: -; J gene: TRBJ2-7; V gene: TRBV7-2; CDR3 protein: CASSIAGYAYEQYF; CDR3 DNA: TGTGCCAGCAGTATCGCCGGGTACGCCTACGAGCAGTACTTC
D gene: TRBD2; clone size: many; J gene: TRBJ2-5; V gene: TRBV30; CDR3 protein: CANQRGSGQETQYF; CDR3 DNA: TGTGCCAACCAGAGGGGTAGCGGGCAAGAGACCCAGTACTTC
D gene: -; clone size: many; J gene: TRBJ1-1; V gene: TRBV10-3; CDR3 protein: CAIRDVGGTEAFF; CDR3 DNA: TGTGCCATCAGGGACGTGGGTGGGACTGAAGCTTTCTTT
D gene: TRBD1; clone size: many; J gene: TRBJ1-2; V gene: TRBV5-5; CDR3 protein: CASSYRTGTGGAKLLGYTF; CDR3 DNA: TGTGCCAGCAGCTACCGGACCGGGACAGGGGGCGCGAAGTTATTGGGCTACACCTTC
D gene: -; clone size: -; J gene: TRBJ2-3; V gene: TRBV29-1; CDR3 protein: CSVEGSDTQYF; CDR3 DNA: TGCAGCGTTGAGGGGAGCGATACGCAGTATTTT
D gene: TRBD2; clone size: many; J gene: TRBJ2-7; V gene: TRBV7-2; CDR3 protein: CASSPSSGGLYEQYF; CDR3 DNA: TGTGCCAGCAGCCCGTCTAGCGGGGGGTTGTACGAGCAGTACTTC
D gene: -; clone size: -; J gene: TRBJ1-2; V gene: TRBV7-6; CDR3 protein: CASSPGFYGYTF; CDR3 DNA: TGTGCCAGCAGTCCAGGGTTCTATGGCTACACCTTC
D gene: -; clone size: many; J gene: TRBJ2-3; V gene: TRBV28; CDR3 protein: CASSPLANSFTDTQYF; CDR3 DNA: TGTGCCAGCAGTCCTCTGGCCAACTCCTTCACAGATACGCAGTATTTT
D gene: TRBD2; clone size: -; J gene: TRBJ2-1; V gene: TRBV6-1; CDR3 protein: CASSSASGGDNEQFF; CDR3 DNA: TGTGCCAGCAGTTCAGCTAGCGGGGGGGACAATGAGCAGTTCTTC
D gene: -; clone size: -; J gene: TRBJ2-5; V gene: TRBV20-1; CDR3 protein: CSARQGRLETQYF; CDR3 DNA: TGCAGTGCTAGACAGGGGCGGCTGGAGACCCAGTACTTC
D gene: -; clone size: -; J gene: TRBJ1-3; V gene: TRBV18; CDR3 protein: CASSLPGRISSGNTIYF; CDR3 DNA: TGTGCCAGCTCATTACCGGGACGGATAAGCTCTGGAAACACCATATATTTT
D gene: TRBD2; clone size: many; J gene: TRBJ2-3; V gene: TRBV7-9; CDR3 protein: CASSLAAGGIGDTQYF; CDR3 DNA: TGTGCCAGCAGCTTAGCGGCGGGGGGGATCGGAGATACGCAGTATTTT
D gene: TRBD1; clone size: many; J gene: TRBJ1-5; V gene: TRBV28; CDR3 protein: CASNLRGRDQPQHF; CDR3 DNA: TGTGCCAGCAACCTCAGGGGGCGCGATCAGCCCCAGCATTTT
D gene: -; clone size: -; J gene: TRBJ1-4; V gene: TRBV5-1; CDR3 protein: CASSPLVGEGYEKLFF; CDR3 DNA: TGCGCCAGCAGCCCCTTGGTAGGGGAGGGATATGAAAAACTGTTTTTT
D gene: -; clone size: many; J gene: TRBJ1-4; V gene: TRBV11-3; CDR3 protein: CASSLAGDGEKLFF; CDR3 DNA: TGTGCCAGCAGCTTAGCCGGAGATGGTGAAAAACTGTTTTTT
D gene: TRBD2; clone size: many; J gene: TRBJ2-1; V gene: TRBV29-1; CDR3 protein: CSVAGTSGPNEQFF; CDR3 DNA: TGCAGCGTAGCCGGGACTAGCGGTCCCAATGAGCAGTTCTTC
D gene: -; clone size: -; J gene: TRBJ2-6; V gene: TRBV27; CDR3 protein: CASKSSGANVLTF; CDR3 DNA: TGTGCCAGCAAGAGCTCTGGGGCCAACGTCCTGACTTTC
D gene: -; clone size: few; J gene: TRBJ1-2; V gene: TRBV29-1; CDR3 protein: CSVEDSSGFSYGYTF; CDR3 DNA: TGCAGCGTTGAAGATAGTTCAGGGTTCAGTTATGGCTACACCTTC
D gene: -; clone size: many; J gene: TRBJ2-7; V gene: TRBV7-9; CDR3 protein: CASSLVLEGEQYF; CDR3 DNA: TGTGCCAGCAGCTTAGTCCTAGAAGGCGAGCAGTACTTC
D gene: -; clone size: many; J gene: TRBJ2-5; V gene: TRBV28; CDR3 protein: CASKTESLQETQYF; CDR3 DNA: TGTGCCAGCAAGACAGAATCCCTCCAAGAGACCCAGTACTTC
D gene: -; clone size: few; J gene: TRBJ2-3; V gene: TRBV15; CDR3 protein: CATSSQASTDTQYF; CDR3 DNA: TGTGCCACCAGCAGCCAGGCCAGCACAGATACGCAGTATTTT
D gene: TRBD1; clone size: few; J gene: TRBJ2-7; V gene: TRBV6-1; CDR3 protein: CASSIQGAAYEQYF; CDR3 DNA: TGTGCCAGCAGTATACAGGGGGCGGCCTACGAGCAGTACTTC
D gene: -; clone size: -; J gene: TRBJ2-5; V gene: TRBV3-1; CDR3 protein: CASSYHGRQETQYF; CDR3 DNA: TGTGCCAGCAGCTATCACGGGCGACAAGAGACCCAGTACTTC
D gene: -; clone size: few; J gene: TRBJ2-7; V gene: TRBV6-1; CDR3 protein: CANTAPEQYF; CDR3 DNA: TGTGCCAACACGGCCCCCGAGCAGTACTTC
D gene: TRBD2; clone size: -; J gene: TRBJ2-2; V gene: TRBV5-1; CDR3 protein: CASSLDREVAANTGELFF; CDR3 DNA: TGCGCCAGCAGCTTGGACCGGGAGGTAGCGGCGAACACCGGGGAGCTGTTTTTT
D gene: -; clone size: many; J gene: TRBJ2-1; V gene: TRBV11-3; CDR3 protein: CASSLSGGLNNEQFF; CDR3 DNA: TGTGCCAGCAGCTTATCGGGGGGCCTCAACAATGAGCAGTTCTTC
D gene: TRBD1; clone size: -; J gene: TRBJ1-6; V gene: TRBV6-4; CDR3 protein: CASMDRVANSPLHF; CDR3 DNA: TGTGCCAGCATGGACAGGGTGGCGAATTCACCCCTCCACTTT
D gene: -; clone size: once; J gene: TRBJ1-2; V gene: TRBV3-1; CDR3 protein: CASSQAKGRGYTF; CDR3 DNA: TGTGCCAGCAGCCAAGCGAAGGGTAGAGGCTACACCTTC